The next 12 T cell receptor beta chains were all read from a single sample in a study of cytomegalovirus exposure and HLA in healthy donors. With 60 Vbeta and 13 Jbeta primers, the PCR was carried out. Clones were sequenced by immunoSEQ multiplex PCR, and TCRdb holds only the in-frame ones, with some missing. The table includes over 75,000 clones, more than 75% detected once. Specimen: PBMCs. These TCRs come from a woman aged 55-69 years in good health and CMV-seronegative.

The V call is TRBV27, the J call TRBJ1-5; D perhaps matches TRBD1 (5 bases). The germline gives CDR1 MNHEY, CDR2 SMNVEV (reference sequence). This CDR3 comprises 18 residues. Trimming shortened V by 6 bases and J by 5 bases, and 26 bases separated the two germline ends. For the CDR3, the DNA is TGTGCCAGCAGACCCTTAGGACTAGAAAGGGGTGTTGATCAGCCCCAGCATTTT. It encodes CASRPLGLERGVDQPQHF.

The V gene is TRBV11-2, the J gene TRBJ1-1; D remains ambiguous. CDR3 length: 13 amino acids. Germline V gives CDR1 SGHAT, CDR2 FQNNGV. The V end lost 8 bases, the J end lost 1 base, and 11 bases lay between the germline ends. The CDR3 nucleotides are TGTGCCAGCTCCTTGCACAGGAACACTGAAGCTTTCTTT. The encoded protein is CASSLHRNTEAFF.

The rearrangement joins TRBV13 to TRBJ1-2; possible D gene TRBD1, 6 bases. The CDR3 consists of 14 residues. V lost 4 bases, J lost 1 base, and 10 bases lay in between. CDR1 and CDR2 from the germline V gene are PRHDT and FYEKMQ (reference sequence). CDR3 region: CASSSQGNNYGYTF. In nucleotides, the CDR3 is TGTGCCAGCAGCTCGCAGGGGAATAACTATGGCTACACCTTC.

The chain links TRBV18 to TRBJ1-1; D gene unclear. Looked up from germline, CDR1 is KGHSH and CDR2 is LQKENI. This CDR3 region has 13 residues. V lost 1 base and J 2 bases, leaving 5 bases between the germline ends. The CDR3 nucleotides read TGTGCCAGCTCACCACAGACTAACACTGAAGCTTTCTTT. It specifies CASSPQTNTEAFF.

The V gene is TRBV5-1, the J gene TRBJ1-3; D gene ambiguous. This CDR3 is built from 15 residues. Trimming took 1 base from V and 3 from J, leaving 11 bases between them. Germline V gene data show CDR1 as SGHRS and CDR2 as YFSETQ. The CDR3 DNA is TGCGCCAGCAGCTTGAACAGTAATCGTGGAAACACCATATATTTT. Amino acid sequence: CASSLNSNRGNTIYF.

CDR3 nucleotides: TGTGCCAGCAGCTTAGCGCAGGACAGAGAATACTACACCTTC. Amino acids: CASSLAQDREYYTF. This chain uses TRBV7-9 with TRBJ1-2; D possibly corresponds to TRBD1 (6 bases). The CDR3 length is 14 residues. Germline CDR1 and CDR2: SEHNR and FQNEAQ (reference sequence). Trimming took 0 bases from V and 10 from J, leaving 15 bases between them. Using reference TRBV7-9 and TRBJ1-2 for the parts outside the CDR3, the full variable domain is DTGVSQNPRHKITKRGQNVTFRCDPISEHNRLYWYRQTLGQGPEFLTYFQNEAQLEKSRLLSDRFSAERPKGSFSTLEIQRTEQGDSAMYLCASSLAQDREYYTFGSGTRLTVV.

The chain employs TRBV5-1 and TRBJ2-1, with 10 nucleotides matching TRBD1. The CDR3 totals 16 residues. The V and J ends lost 0 bases and 7 bases, in that order; junction bases with no gene match: 7. Germline V lookup: CDR1 SGHRS, CDR2 YFSETQ. The CDR3 loop reads CASSLVTGGRSNEQFF. CDR3 coding DNA: TGCGCCAGCAGCTTGGTGACAGGGGGCCGTTCAAATGAGCAGTTCTTC.

The chain carries TRBV4-3 and TRBJ1-5, with D uncertain. The CDR3 runs to 13 residues. V was cut by 1 base and J by 4 bases, with 5 bases left in between. Germline-derived CDR1 and CDR2 are LGHNA and YSLEER. This CDR3 reads CASSQVKNQPQHF. As DNA, the CDR3 is TGCGCCAGCAGCCAAGTTAAAAATCAGCCCCAGCATTTT.

V and J are TRBV6-4 and TRBJ2-2; 11 nucleotides match TRBD1. This CDR3 region has 15 residues. The V segment lost 6 bases and the J segment 4 bases; nucleotides outside the gene matches: 4. The germline V gene encodes CDR1 MRHNA and CDR2 SNTAGT. CDR3 sequence (DNA): TGTGCCAGCAGACCCGGGACAGGGGGCACCGGGGAGCTGTTTTTT. Encoded protein: CASRPGTGGTGELFF.

The chain uses TRBV19 and TRBJ2-2, with D maybe TRBD2 (6 bases). Germline V gene sequence: CDR1 LNHDA, CDR2 SQIVND (reference sequence). V was trimmed by 5 bases and J by 1 base, leaving 23 bases between them. The CDR3 loop spans 19 amino acids. The DNA for the CDR3 is TGTGCCAGTAGTGAACCGGCGGGAAGACAGAGATGGAACACCGGGGAGCTGTTTTTT. Amino acid sequence: CASSEPAGRQRWNTGELFF.

The gene calls are TRBV2 and TRBJ2-7, with TRBD1 matching over 9 bases. In germline, CDR1 is SNHLY, CDR2 FYNNEI. The CDR3 covers 13 residues. The J segment lost 3 bases and the V segment lost 6 bases, leaving 3 bases of the junction unmatched. CDR3 residues: CASSRDRDYEQYF. The CDR3 nucleotides read TGTGCCAGCAGCCGGGACAGGGACTACGAGCAGTACTTC.

DNA of the CDR3: TGTGCCAGCAGTCGGGGACTGAGCATGAACACTGAAGCTTTCTTT. It yields the protein CASSRGLSMNTEAFF. The V call is TRBV11-2, the J call TRBJ1-1; TRBD1 might be the D (5 bases). V was pared by 6 bases and J by 0 bases, with 14 bases between. This CDR3 has 15 amino acids. Germline V gene lookup returns CDR1 SGHAT and CDR2 FQNNGV.